The T cell receptor (beta chain) under discussion was sequenced for a study of high-grade serous ovarian cancer treatment subgroups. Data came from immunoSEQ multiplex PCR; TCRdb stores just in-frame clones and leaves some out. The sample has roughly 3,100 clones, under 85% seen once. Overall study results and limits: TCR clonal relatedness correlated positively with neoantigen level. CDR1 and CDR2 were left unanalyzed; analyses focused on CDR3.

The CDR3 has 13 residues. V was clipped by 6 bases and J by 0 bases, with 8 bases between them. Per the germline V gene, CDR1 is MNHEY and CDR2 is SVGAGI. Comments on this clone: As yet, its antigen is unknown.

Tumor samples were taken before definitive surgery or chemotherapy. This clonotype was sampled from a human donor with high-grade serous ovarian cancer. The chain links TRBV6-5 to TRBJ1-1; D uncertain. Sequencing input: tumor tissue. CDR3 DNA: TGTGCCAGCAGGCCCGACCTGAACACTGAAGCTTTCTTT. This codes for CASRPDLNTEAFF.